Listed here are 27 T cell receptor beta chains from one sample, sequenced in a study of blood T cells in healthy people across ages. Sample-barcoded 5' priming and a J-beta primer mix drove a second PCR of roughly 6 to 12 cycles. TCRdb redid the calling of the 5' RACE reads with MiXCR, one entry per CDR3 protein. The table has hundreds of thousands of distinct CDR3 sequences, about 32% seen once. The sample was blood. The source of these receptors is a woman older than 75 in good health.

The chain recombines TRBV12-5 with TRBJ1-1; possibly TRBD1 for D (5 bases). The V end was cut by 1 base, the J end by 6 bases, with 12 bases between. This CDR3 has 14 amino acids. From germline, CDR1 is LGHNT and CDR2 FRNRAP. CDR3 coding DNA: TGTGCTAGTGGTTTGGGGGCAGGGATGGCTGAAGCTTTCTTT. This translates into CASGLGAGMAEAFF. The whole variable domain, filled in from reference TRBV12-5 and TRBJ1-1, reads DARVTQTPRHKVTEMGQEVTMRCQPILGHNTVFWYRQTMMQGLELLAYFRNRAPLDDSGMPKDRFSAEMPDATLATLKIQPSEPRDSAVYFCASGLGAGMAEAFFGQGTRLTVV.

This clonotype was observed many times. The rearrangement joins TRBV6-5 to TRBJ2-5; 7 bases are a match to TRBD2. V was clipped by 5 bases and J by 5 bases; unmatched bases: 8. Germline CDR1 MNHEY, CDR2 SVGAGI. The CDR3 has 14 residues. CDR3 amino acids: CASSKRAGWETQYF. The CDR3 nucleotides are TGTGCCAGCAGTAAGAGAGCGGGGTGGGAGACCCAGTACTTC.

The chain has TRBV7-9 and TRBJ2-7, with 10 bases identical to TRBD1. There are 16 residues in the CDR3. The trim removed 3 bases at V and 5 bases at J, leaving 10 bases unmatched. Looked up from germline, CDR1 is SEHNR and CDR2 is FQNEAQ (reference sequence). Here the CDR3 reads CASSFSDRGRGNEQYF. CDR3 bases: TGTGCCAGCAGCTTTTCTGACAGGGGGCGCGGAAACGAGCAGTACTTC. Using reference TRBV7-9 and TRBJ2-7 for the parts outside the CDR3, the full variable domain is DTGVSQNPRHKITKRGQNVTFRCDPISEHNRLYWYRQTLGQGPEFLTYFQNEAQLEKSRLLSDRFSAERPKGSFSTLEIQRTEQGDSAMYLCASSFSDRGRGNEQYFGPGTRLTVT.

This clonotype was observed at least ten times. The CDR3 is CASSYGGAVYEQYF. The CDR3 nucleotides are TGTGCCAGCAGCTACGGGGGGGCGGTCTACGAGCAGTACTTC. V gene TRBV11-1 combines with J gene TRBJ2-7, with 8 bases aligning to TRBD2. With 4 bases clipped from V and 3 bases from J, the junction kept 5 bases outside the gene matches. CDR3 length equals 14 residues. Germline-derived CDR1 and CDR2 are SGHAT and FQDESV (reference sequence).

This clonotype was seen more than once but under ten times. This sequence joins TRBV7-9 and TRBJ1-1, with TRBD1 as a possible D gene (5 bases). Looked up from germline, CDR1 is SEHNR and CDR2 is FQNEAQ (reference sequence). V was cut by 3 bases and J by 6 bases, with 14 bases left in between. The CDR3 runs to 14 residues. The CDR3 is CASSFPDRGAEAFF. CDR3 coding DNA: TGTGCCAGCAGCTTCCCTGACAGAGGGGCTGAAGCTTTCTTT.

Comments on this clonotype: A much bigger clone sits one base away, suggesting this may be a read error. The V gene is TRBV18, the J gene TRBJ1-4, with 8 bases that match TRBD1. Trimming at V came to 6 bases and at J to 0 bases, leaving 6 bases not matched to a gene. Germline lookup yields CDR1 KGHSH and CDR2 LQKENI. The CDR3 spans 16 residues. In DNA form, the CDR3 reads TGTGCCAGCTCTCCGGGACAGGCAACAACTAATGAAAAACTGTTTTTT. Residues: CASSPGQATTNEKLFF.

There are many counts of this clonotype. The DNA for the CDR3 is TGTGCCAGCAGGCCTGGGGACAGGGGGACCTACGAGCAGTACTTC. It specifies CASRPGDRGTYEQYF. This chain joins TRBV6-6 and TRBJ2-7, with TRBD1 identical over 11 bases. V lost 6 bases, J lost 2 bases, and 6 bases stayed unmatched. Germline CDR1 and CDR2: MNHNY and SVGAGI (reference sequence). The CDR3 sequence is 15 residues long.

This clonotype has only a few counts. This chain uses TRBV28 with TRBJ1-1; D call uncertain. Germline V gene lookup returns CDR1 MDHEN and CDR2 SYDVKM. V was pared by 10 bases and J by 3 bases, with 12 bases between. This CDR3 is 12 amino acids long. This CDR3 is CATYTTYTEAFF. The CDR3 coding sequence is TGTGCCACTTACACGACCTACACTGAAGCTTTCTTT. Full variable domain (outside the CDR3, taken from reference TRBV28 and TRBJ1-1): DVKVTQSSRYLVKRTGEKVFLECVQDMDHENMFWYRQDPGLGLRLIYFSYDVKMKEKGDIPEGYSVSREKKERFSLILESASTNQTSMYLCATYTTYTEAFFGQGTRLTVV.

The CDR3 loop reads CASSLRDRGFDTQYF. The CDR3 bases are TGTGCCAGCAGTCTCCGGGACAGGGGATTTGATACGCAGTATTTT. This chain links TRBV28 with TRBJ2-3; TRBD1 matches 10 bases. Germline trimming cut 5 bases from V and 6 bases from J; bases unmatched to any gene: 8. The CDR3 covers 15 residues. Germline CDR1 is MDHEN and CDR2 is SYDVKM.

This clonotype was detected many times. This chain uses TRBV7-2 with TRBJ1-2; a possible D gene is TRBD1 (5 bases). The germline V gene encodes CDR1 SGHTA and CDR2 FQGNSA. The CDR3 length is 15 residues. The V end lost 5 bases, the J end lost 2 bases, and 15 bases lay between the germline ends. The CDR3, as DNA: TGTGCCAGCAGCAAAAACAGGAACCTAAACTATGGCTACACCTTC. The encoded protein is CASSKNRNLNYGYTF.

This clonotype was counted many times. The CDR3 here is CAWSRGQEGLEQYF. CDR3 in DNA: TGTGCCTGGAGTCGGGGACAGGAAGGCCTCGAGCAGTACTTC. The rearrangement uses TRBV30 and TRBJ2-7, with 8 bases lining up with TRBD1. The CDR3 is 14 amino acids. The germline gives CDR1 GTSNPN, CDR2 SVGIG (reference sequence). Germline trimming cut 2 bases from V and 6 bases from J; bases unmatched to any gene: 9.

This clonotype was counted ten times or more. The chain couples TRBV7-6 to TRBJ2-1, with 10 bases lining up with TRBD2. The CDR3 runs to 20 residues. In germline, CDR1 is SGHVS, CDR2 FNYEAQ. Unmatched junction bases numbered 15, after V lost 3 bases and J lost 1 base. As DNA, the CDR3 is TGTGCCAGCAGCTTTCTGGAAGGACTAGCGGACCCACGATCCTACAATGAGCAGTTCTTC. Encoded protein: CASSFLEGLADPRSYNEQFF.

The table lists this clonotype with many counts. This rearrangement joins TRBV4-2 to TRBJ2-3, with TRBD2 matching over 9 bases. Germline V lookup: CDR1 LGHNA, CDR2 YNFKEQ. Trimming took 0 bases from V and 4 from J; bases not matched to a gene: 5. This CDR3 has 16 amino acids. DNA for the CDR3: TGTGCCAGCAGCCAAGATAGCGGGGGATTCGCAGATACGCAGTATTTT. Protein sequence: CASSQDSGGFADTQYF.

This clonotype was counted at least ten times. The V gene is TRBV5-6, the J gene TRBJ1-2, with D possibly being TRBD1 (6 bases). Germline CDR1 SGHDT, CDR2 YYEEEE. V was trimmed by 2 bases and J by 1 base, leaving 6 bases between them. CDR3 length: 13 amino acids. The CDR3 nucleotides are TGTGCCAGCAGCTTACAGGGTAACTATGGCTACACCTTC. The encoded protein is CASSLQGNYGYTF. Looking up the rest from reference TRBV5-6 and TRBJ1-2 gives the full variable domain: DAGVTQSPTHLIKTRGQQVTLRCSPKSGHDTVSWYQQALGQGPQFIFQYYEEEERQRGNFPDRFSGHQFPNYSSELNVNALLLGDSALYLCASSLQGNYGYTFGSGTRLTVV.

To note about this clonotype: A single base separates this from a much larger clone, so it may be a read error. The rearrangement joins TRBV18 to TRBJ2-7; D unclear. CDR1 and CDR2 (germline): KGHSH, LQKENI. CDR3 length equals 14 residues. The CDR3 sequence: CASSPRVKEYGQYF. The DNA for the CDR3 is TGTGCCAGCTCACCACGCGTAAAGGAATACGGGCAGTACTTC.

This clonotype has more than one count but fewer than ten. This may be a read error, as it is one base from a much larger clone. The chain employs TRBV12-3 or TRBV12-4 and TRBJ2-7; 10 bases align to TRBD2. The CDR3 runs 14 residues. This CDR3 is CVSSLASGGYEQYF. CDR3 sequence (DNA): TGTGTCAGCAGTTTGGCTAGCGGGGGTTACGAGCAGTACTTC.

Comment on this clonotype: A much larger clonotype is one base distant, so this may be a read error. The chain is built from TRBV4-1 and TRBJ2-5, with D tentatively TRBD1 or TRBD2 (6 bases each). The CDR3 is made up of 17 amino acids. Germline values: CDR1 MGHRA, CDR2 YSYEKL. V lost 1 base and J 11 bases, leaving 26 bases between the germline ends. CDR3 nucleotides: TGCGCCAGCAGCCAAGTAATGTTAACAAGGGGGGCTAGTGAGCAGTACTTC. As protein: CASSQVMLTRGASEQYF.

The rearrangement joins TRBV6-2 or TRBV6-3 to TRBJ1-1; D is undetermined. V gave up 0 bases and J gave up 4 bases, with 12 bases separating them. Germline V gives CDR1 MNHEY, CDR2 SVGEGT. There are 15 residues in the CDR3. CDR3 nucleotide sequence: TGTGCCAGCAGTTACTCGTGGGGTAAAAGCACTGAAGCTTTCTTT. Encoded protein: CASSYSWGKSTEAFF.

This sequence joins TRBV7-2 and TRBJ2-3; TRBD2 might be the D (6 bases). The length of the CDR3 is 17 residues. The germline CDR1 and CDR2 sequences are SGHTA and FQGNSA. Trimming cost V 2 bases and J 0 bases, with 15 bases left between them. DNA for the CDR3: TGTGCCAGCAGCTTATTGGGCGGGATCACTAGCACAGATACGCAGTATTTT. Its translation is CASSLLGGITSTDTQYF.

The chain is built from TRBV7-8 and TRBJ1-6; 10 bases align to TRBD1. This CDR3 region has 15 residues. Looked up from germline, CDR1 is SGHVS and CDR2 is FQNEAQ. The V and J ends lost 4 bases and 7 bases, in that order; junction bases with no gene match: 4. DNA for the CDR3: TGTGCCAGCAGCTCGGGACAGGGGCAAAATTCACCCCTCCACTTT. This translates into CASSSGQGQNSPLHF.

The J gene is TRBJ1-2, the V gene TRBV30, with no clear D. This CDR3 comprises 12 residues. CDR1 and CDR2 from the germline V gene are GTSNPN and SVGIG (reference sequence). Trimming stripped 3 bases from V and 4 bases from J, with 9 bases between. The CDR3 is CAWRRGAYGYTF. Written as DNA, the CDR3 is TGTGCCTGGAGGCGAGGCGCCTATGGCTACACCTTC.

The CDR3 DNA reads TGCGCCAGCAGTGTAACTAGCGCCTACGAGCAGTACTTC. Its protein product is CASSVTSAYEQYF. The chain recombines TRBV10-2 with TRBJ2-7, with 7 bases fitting TRBD2. The J segment lost 2 bases and the V segment lost 4 bases, leaving 2 bases of the junction unmatched. CDR1 is WSHSY and CDR2 is SAAADI in the germline V gene. The CDR3 sequence is 13 residues long.

The chain joins TRBV27 to TRBJ2-1; 8 bases are shared with TRBD1. V dropped 8 bases and J dropped 1; count of bases not matched to a gene: 10. Germline CDR1 reads MNHEY; CDR2 reads SMNVEV (reference sequence). CDR3 length: 16 amino acids. CDR3 sequence: CASPLGQGASYNEQFF. The CDR3, as DNA: TGTGCCAGCCCGTTGGGGCAGGGGGCGTCCTACAATGAGCAGTTCTTC.

This clonotype turned up a few times. The gene calls are TRBV7-9 and TRBJ1-1; D is undetermined. Between the trimmed V and J ends, which lost 1 base and 11 bases, there was a span of 14 bases. CDR1 and CDR2 from the germline V gene are SEHNR and FQNEAQ (reference sequence). CDR3 length: 13 amino acids. In DNA, the CDR3 is TGTGCCAGCAGCTTAGACTCTTCGGGGAAGGCTTTCTTT. Its translation: CASSLDSSGKAFF. The full variable domain, in which reference TRBV7-9 and TRBJ1-1 provide the parts outside the CDR3, is DTGVSQNPRHKITKRGQNVTFRCDPISEHNRLYWYRQTLGQGPEFLTYFQNEAQLEKSRLLSDRFSAERPKGSFSTLEIQRTEQGDSAMYLCASSLDSSGKAFFGQGTRLTVV.

This rearrangement joins TRBV7-2 to TRBJ2-5; 12 bases line up with TRBD2. J gave up 2 bases and V 0 bases, and 4 bases lay outside the gene matches. This CDR3 contains 17 residues. Germline V lookup: CDR1 SGHTA, CDR2 FQGNSA. CDR3 nucleotides: TGTGCCAGCAGCTTAGCGGGAGGACTAGCGGGGCAAGAGACCCAGTACTTC. Its protein product is CASSLAGGLAGQETQYF.

This chain connects TRBV4-3 to TRBJ2-2, with 7 positions matching TRBD2. The germline CDR1 and CDR2 sequences are LGHNA and YSLEER. The CDR3 is 15 residues long. V trimming: 1 base; J trimming: 5 bases; junction bases outside the gene matches: 4. The CDR3 bases are TGCGCCAGCAGCCAAGGGGGAGCGGGGACCGGGGAGCTGTTTTTT. This gives the protein CASSQGGAGTGELFF.

The V gene is TRBV12-3 or TRBV12-4, the J gene TRBJ2-3; D is possibly TRBD1 or TRBD2 (5 bases each). Trimming shortened V by 4 bases and J by 3 bases, and 14 bases separated the two germline ends. The CDR3 spans 15 residues. Here the CDR3 reads CASSWGIVRTDTQYF. CDR3 DNA sequence: TGTGCCAGCAGTTGGGGGATAGTGAGAACAGATACGCAGTATTTT.